Listed here are 26 T cell receptor beta chains from one sample, sequenced in a study of blood T cell repertoires in COVID-19 (dated by TCRdb to 2020 to 2021). The method behind the library was the immunoSEQ multiplex PCR assay. The immuneACCESS repertoire file appears here via TCRdb, limited to in-frame rearrangements. These files lack a portion of the clones; in checked studies, under half of the deficit traces to unresolved V genes, and the cause of the others is not known. Recorded for this sample are some 25,000 clones; 80% to 90% of them occurred a single time. The ten largest clones take up 9.7% of the sample. The source material was peripheral blood. The receptors stem from a man in his sixties or seventies with acute or convalescent COVID-19.

This clone was observed once. V and J are TRBV28 and TRBJ2-7; 7 bases match TRBD1. This CDR3 is 14 amino acids long. After removal of 2 bases from V and 3 bases from J, the junction contained 4 bases not matched to a gene. CDR1 is MDHEN and CDR2 is SYDVKM in the germline V gene. The CDR3 region is CASSLVDRNYEQYF. The DNA for the CDR3 is TGTGCCAGCAGTTTAGTGGACAGGAACTACGAGCAGTACTTC.

The chain has TRBV24-1 and TRBJ2-3, with D possibly TRBD1 on 5 matching bases. The CDR3 totals 12 residues. The germline V gene has CDR1 KGHDR and CDR2 SFDVKD. V lost 7 bases and J lost 1, with 5 bases in between. The CDR3 spells CATRQGTDTQYF. DNA for the CDR3: TGTGCCACCAGACAGGGCACAGATACGCAGTATTTT.

This sequence joins TRBV29-1 and TRBJ2-1, with 8 bases identical to TRBD1. CDR3 length equals 12 residues. Unmatched junction bases numbered 2, after V lost 4 bases and J lost 6 bases. The germline V gene encodes CDR1 SQVTM and CDR2 ANQGSEA. The CDR3 bases are TGCAGCGTTGGTACAGGGGGCAATGAGCAGTTCTTC. Translation gives CSVGTGGNEQFF.

This rearrangement joins TRBV6-5 to TRBJ1-3; 7 bases agree with TRBD1. The CDR3 is 14 amino acids. Germline V gene lookup returns CDR1 MNHEY and CDR2 SVGAGI. The V gene end was trimmed by 9 bases and the J gene end by 4 bases; junction bases not matched to a gene: 9. As DNA, the CDR3 is TGTGCCAGTTCCTACAGGGGATCCGGAAACACCATATATTTT. The encoded protein is CASSYRGSGNTIYF.

The rearrangement uses TRBV28 and TRBJ2-5; 7 bases agree with TRBD1. The V gene's germline CDR1 is MDHEN and CDR2 SYDVKM. CDR3 length: 16 amino acids. V lost 5 bases, J lost 5 bases, and 14 bases stayed unmatched. The CDR3 region has the DNA TGTGCCAGCAGTCCACCGGGACAGCGAGGGTGGGAGACCCAGTACTTC. As protein: CASSPPGQRGWETQYF. Together with reference TRBV28 and TRBJ2-5, the CDR3 gives the full variable domain: DVKVTQSSRYLVKRTGEKVFLECVQDMDHENMFWYRQDPGLGLRLIYFSYDVKMKEKGDIPEGYSVSREKKERFSLILESASTNQTSMYLCASSPPGQRGWETQYFGPGTRLLVL.

This rearrangement joins TRBV4-1 to TRBJ2-7, with D perhaps matching TRBD1 (6 bases). The germline V gene has CDR1 MGHRA and CDR2 YSYEKL. V lost 1 base and J 6 bases, leaving 16 bases between the germline ends. The CDR3 totals 15 residues. CDR3 region: CASSQAQGGLIEQYF. DNA for the CDR3: TGCGCCAGCAGCCAAGCACAGGGTGGGCTCATCGAGCAGTACTTC.

The CDR3 sequence: CASRPRGGDTDTQYF. The CDR3 DNA is TGTGCCAGTCGACCACGAGGGGGAGACACAGATACGCAGTATTTT. The V gene is TRBV19, the J gene TRBJ2-3, with D tentatively TRBD1 (6 bases). There are 15 residues in the CDR3. Germline V gene lookup returns CDR1 LNHDA and CDR2 SQIVND (reference sequence). V was pared by 8 bases and J by 2 bases, with 17 bases between.

The chain couples TRBV19 to TRBJ2-2; a weak D match, TRBD2 (6 bases). V was clipped by 7 bases and J by 1 base, with 16 bases between them. The germline V gene encodes CDR1 LNHDA and CDR2 SQIVND (reference sequence). This CDR3 contains 16 residues. This CDR3 reads CASKNLAQMNTGELFF. The CDR3 nucleotides are TGTGCCAGTAAGAATCTAGCGCAAATGAACACCGGGGAGCTGTTTTTT.

The chain employs TRBV28 and TRBJ2-1; 10 nucleotides agree with TRBD1. J was trimmed by 5 bases and V by 6 bases; bases with no gene match: 10. The CDR3 is made up of 16 amino acids. Germline V gives CDR1 MDHEN, CDR2 SYDVKM. The DNA of the CDR3 is TGTGCCAGCAGCCCTGGACAGGGGGGGTGGAACAATGAGCAGTTCTTC. Amino acids: CASSPGQGGWNNEQFF.

This chain connects TRBV3-1 (or the pseudogene TRBV3-2) to TRBJ2-3; D is possibly TRBD2 (6 bases). The length of the CDR3 is 16 residues. CDR1 is LGHDT, CDR2 YNNKEL, per germline (reference sequence). The V gene lost 0 bases and the J gene lost 3 bases, with 13 bases spanning the gap. The CDR3 here is CASSQERRLGTDTQYF. In nucleotides, the CDR3 is TGTGCCAGCAGCCAAGAGAGGAGACTAGGTACAGATACGCAGTATTTT.

The V and J genes are TRBV6-6 and TRBJ1-2; a possible D gene is TRBD1 (5 bases). Deletions cut 2 bases from V and 0 bases from J, with 13 bases between. The CDR3 totals 16 residues. The germline V gene encodes CDR1 MNHNY and CDR2 SVGAGI (reference sequence). Written as DNA, the CDR3 is TGTGCCAGCAGTTACCTCTCCGGGGGGACTAACTATGGCTACACCTTC. It specifies CASSYLSGGTNYGYTF.

V gene TRBV9 combines with J gene TRBJ2-2; TRBD2 agrees at 16 bases. CDR1 and CDR2 (germline): SGDLS, YYNGEE. The CDR3 is made up of 18 amino acids. With 1 base clipped from V and 8 bases from J, the junction kept 8 bases outside the gene matches. CDR3 loop: CASSVSPGLAGGPGELFF. CDR3 DNA sequence: TGTGCCAGCAGCGTATCGCCGGGACTAGCGGGGGGGCCAGGGGAGCTGTTTTTT.

This rearrangement joins TRBV4-1 to TRBJ1-5; D not resolved. Trimming removed 2 bases at V and 0 bases at J, with 17 bases between. Germline V gene lookup returns CDR1 MGHRA and CDR2 YSYEKL. The CDR3 runs to 18 residues. The chain's CDR3 is CASSQFGVPVSSNQPQHF. In DNA, the CDR3 is TGCGCCAGCAGCCAATTCGGGGTTCCGGTTTCTAGCAATCAGCCCCAGCATTTT.

The chain uses TRBV6-2 or TRBV6-3 and TRBJ1-1, with a tentative D call TRBD1 (5 bases). The V gene lost 3 bases and the J gene lost 5 bases, with 13 bases spanning the gap. The CDR3 is 14 amino acids. Germline V lookup: CDR1 MNHEY, CDR2 SVGEGT. CDR3 nucleotide sequence: TGTGCCAGCAGTTATCAGGGAGGTGAGACTGAAGCTTTCTTT. This codes for CASSYQGGETEAFF.

J is TRBJ1-5 and V is TRBV28; TRBD1 matches at 8 bases. V lost 6 bases and J lost 6; bases outside the gene matches: 4. The germline gives CDR1 MDHEN, CDR2 SYDVKM. This CDR3 has 13 residues. As DNA, the CDR3 is TGTGCCAGCAGATCGACAGGGGTTCAGCCCCAGCATTTT. Protein sequence: CASRSTGVQPQHF.

The genes are TRBV5-1 and TRBJ1-2; 9 bases map to TRBD1. CDR3 length: 15 residues. Germline loops: CDR1 SGHRS, CDR2 YFSETQ. The V and J ends lost 3 bases and 4 bases, in that order; junction bases with no gene match: 7. CDR3 DNA: TGCGCCAGCAGCTGGGAGGGACAGGGTATCTATGGCTACACCTTC. It codes for CASSWEGQGIYGYTF. The full variable domain, with the rest looked up from reference TRBV5-1 and TRBJ1-2, is KAGVTQTPRYLIKTRGQQVTLSCSPISGHRSVSWYQQTPGQGLQFLFEYFSETQRNKGNFPGRFSGRQFSNSRSEMNVSTLELGDSALYLCASSWEGQGIYGYTFGSGTRLTVV.

The genes are TRBV6-1 and TRBJ2-7, with D possibly being TRBD2 (6 bases). CDR1 is MNHNS and CDR2 is SASEGT in the germline V gene. The CDR3 extends over 19 amino acids. Trimming took 2 bases from V and 2 from J, leaving 25 bases between them. This CDR3 is CASSENVVPFGGNPYEQYF. The DNA of the CDR3 is TGTGCCAGCAGTGAAAATGTAGTACCATTCGGGGGTAATCCCTACGAGCAGTACTTC.

This clone was picked up one time. The J gene is TRBJ2-5, the V gene TRBV12-3 or TRBV12-4, with 10 bases that match TRBD1. V lost 5 bases, J lost 4 bases, and 1 base stayed unmatched. The CDR3 runs 13 residues. CDR3 DNA: TGTGCCAGCAGTAGGGACAGGGGAGAGACCCAGTACTTC. This encodes CASSRDRGETQYF.

The chain joins TRBV6-6 to TRBJ2-1, with D hard to call. Looked up from germline, CDR1 is MNHNY and CDR2 is SVGAGI (reference sequence). Trimming removed 2 bases at V and 0 bases at J, with 11 bases between. This CDR3 has 16 residues. CDR3 DNA: TGTGCCAGCAGTTACGAGCGTCTGAGCTCCTACAATGAGCAGTTCTTC. Translation: CASSYERLSSYNEQFF.

This clone was detected once. This chain joins TRBV6-5 and TRBJ2-5; TRBD2 matches at 10 bases. From germline, CDR1 is MNHEY and CDR2 SVGAGI. There are 14 residues in the CDR3. V lost 7 bases to trimming and J lost 5 bases; unmatched junction nucleotides: 7. CDR3 nucleotide sequence: TGTGCCAGCATGGTAGCGGGGGGTTTCGAGACCCAGTACTTC. Translation: CASMVAGGFETQYF.

The V gene is TRBV28, the J gene TRBJ1-5; no reliable D call. Trimming cost V 2 bases and J 10 bases, with 15 bases left between them. The CDR3 is made up of 14 amino acids. Germline V gene data show CDR1 as MDHEN and CDR2 as SYDVKM. The CDR3 loop is CASSLDSLGRPQHF. The CDR3 DNA is TGTGCCAGCAGTTTAGATTCCCTAGGTAGACCCCAGCATTTT.

The chain recombines TRBV6-4 with TRBJ2-3; D is undetermined. This CDR3 contains 14 residues. Germline CDR1 reads MRHNA; CDR2 reads SNTAGT. V lost 0 bases and J 2 bases, leaving 6 bases between the germline ends. CDR3 coding DNA: TGTGCCAGCAGTGACTCGCAGTCCACAGATACGCAGTATTTT. It translates to CASSDSQSTDTQYF.

This clone showed up just once. This chain uses TRBV5-6 with TRBJ2-7; 11 positions match TRBD1. The CDR3 is 13 amino acids. The V gene end was trimmed by 4 bases and the J gene end by 4 bases; junction bases not matched to a gene: 1. The germline V gene has CDR1 SGHDT and CDR2 YYEEEE. CDR3 coding DNA: TGTGCCAGCAGCCGGGACAGGGGGTACGAGCAGTACTTC. Its translation is CASSRDRGYEQYF.

The rearrangement links TRBV7-7 to TRBJ2-1; 8 bases match TRBD2. This CDR3 is 15 amino acids long. V lost 5 bases, J lost 5 bases, and 8 bases stayed unmatched. Per the germline V gene, CDR1 is SSHAT and CDR2 is FNYEAQ (reference sequence). This CDR3 reads CASSAGLAHNNEQFF. CDR3 nucleotides: TGTGCCAGCAGCGCAGGACTAGCCCATAACAATGAGCAGTTCTTC.

The chain combines TRBV5-4 with TRBJ2-7; 9 bases fit TRBD2. Losses at the gene ends were 0 bases for V and 3 bases for J; bases not matched to a gene: 13. CDR3 length: 18 amino acids. Looked up from germline, CDR1 is SGHNT and CDR2 is YYREEE (reference sequence). For the CDR3, the DNA is TGTGCCAGCAGCTTGGGTGCTTGGGGGGCGGGAGGGAACTACGAGCAGTACTTC. As protein: CASSLGAWGAGGNYEQYF.

The rearrangement joins TRBV18 to TRBJ2-5; 14 positions match TRBD2. The CDR3 extends over 15 amino acids. The V gene end was trimmed by 8 bases and the J gene end by 3 bases; junction bases not matched to a gene: 5. Germline loops: CDR1 KGHSH, CDR2 LQKENI. CDR3 in DNA: TGTGCCAGCGTCTCGGGACTAGCGGGAGAAGAGACCCAGTACTTC. Translating it yields CASVSGLAGEETQYF.